The rows below give T cell receptor beta chains drawn from one sample of a study of T cells after yellow fever vaccination. TCRdb analysed the 5' RACE reads with MiXCR anew, one entry per CDR3 protein. The sample consists of hundreds of thousands of distinct CDR3 sequences, roughly 13% of them appearing once. Sequenced here: PBMCs, sampled on the day of the yellow fever booster vaccination. These receptors all come from a man aged 30-40 years who received the YFV17D yellow fever vaccine. CDR3s include the opening cysteine and the closing phenylalanine or tryptophan. The D gene is left open where the match is weak. Part of the rows lack a size; the others show once, few, many or a class for expanded clones.

TRBJ2-5,.,TRBV6-5,once,CASSSNPRKWRQETQYF,TGTGCCAGCAGTTCAAACCCGCGGAAGTGGAGGCAAGAGACCCAGTACTTC
TRBJ1-5,.,TRBV7-9,few,CASSSTGQEKGNQPQHF,TGTGCCAGCAGCTCCACCGGACAAGAGAAGGGCAATCAGCCCCAGCATTTT
TRBJ2-7,TRBD1,TRBV18,few,CASSRGQGNHEQYF,TGTGCCAGCTCACGGGGACAGGGGAACCACGAGCAGTACTTC
TRBJ2-1,.,TRBV29-1,.,CSGMWGAANEQFF,TGCAGCGGGATGTGGGGTGCGGCCAATGAGCAGTTCTTC
TRBJ2-2,.,TRBV6-1,few,CASSPGETRTGELFF,TGTGCCAGCAGTCCCGGTGAGACCCGGACCGGGGAGCTGTTTTTT
TRBJ1-1,TRBD1,TRBV4-2,.,CASSHLRGTGIEAFF,TGTGCCAGCAGCCATCTAAGGGGGACAGGCATTGAAGCTTTCTTT
TRBJ2-5,.,TRBV7-2,few,CASSDRTKETQYF,TGTGCCAGCAGCGATCGGACAAAAGAGACCCAGTACTTC
TRBJ1-5,.,TRBV5-5,many,CASSSGDHIPSQPQHF,TGTGCCAGCAGTTCGGGGGACCATATACCCAGTCAGCCCCAGCATTTT
TRBJ2-7,.,TRBV7-2,few,CASSLRAIGNYEQYF,TGTGCCAGCAGCTTACGAGCAATCGGTAACTACGAGCAGTACTTC
TRBJ2-3,.,TRBV10-1,.,CASSDGQSLDTQYF,TGCGCCAGCAGTGATGGACAGTCTCTAGATACGCAGTATTTT
TRBJ1-1,.,TRBV19,.,CASSKHLPGMNTEAFF,TGTGCCAGTAGTAAGCACCTTCCAGGGATGAACACTGAAGCTTTCTTT
TRBJ2-3,.,TRBV2,few,CASSSGRTDTQYF,TGTGCCAGCAGTTCAGGACGCACAGATACGCAGTATTTT
TRBJ1-1,.,TRBV5-6,few,CASSLDPGADTEAFF,TGTGCCAGCAGCTTGGACCCGGGCGCGGACACTGAAGCTTTCTTT
TRBJ2-1,TRBD2,TRBV24-1,few,CATSDPTSGVYNEQFF,TGTGCCACCAGTGACCCTACTAGCGGGGTATACAATGAGCAGTTCTTC
TRBJ1-2,.,TRBV20-1,many,CSASRRNYGYTF,TGCAGTGCTAGTCGCAGAAACTATGGCTACACCTTC
TRBJ2-5,.,TRBV30,.,CAWSIKAVKTQYF,TGTGCCTGGAGTATAAAGGCGGTAAAGACCCAGTACTTC
TRBJ1-5,.,TRBV7-2,.,CARKGRLAGQPQHF,TGTGCCAGAAAGGGAAGATTGGCAGGGCAGCCCCAGCATTTT
TRBJ2-6,TRBD1,TRBV11-2,.,CASSLDGTGTSGANVLTF,TGTGCCAGCAGCTTAGACGGGACAGGTACTTCTGGGGCCAACGTCCTGACTTTC
TRBJ1-1,.,TRBV18,.,CASSPIGGTEAFF,TGTGCCAGCTCACCGATCGGGGGAACTGAAGCTTTCTTT
TRBJ2-3,.,TRBV12-3/TRBV12-4,many,CASTVRPADTQYF,TGTGCCAGCACCGTACGGCCGGCAGATACGCAGTATTTT